Presented here are 5 T cell receptor beta chains from one specimen sequenced in a study of vaccination and CD4 T cells after COVID-19. Sample treatment: roughly ten-day PBMC culture with coronavirus spike peptide pools or control peptides (ViraFEST assay). Those CD4+ T cells from the unexposed donor predate the COVID-19 pandemic (2011-2018). Their antigens remain unidentified. Cultured CD4+ T cell DNA was sequenced using the Oncomine TCR Beta short-read assay. Genomic DNA was isolated from CD4+ T cells that had been cultured. TCRdb fed the PCR reads into MiXCR, producing one record per CDR3 protein. The data show under 10,000 distinct CDR3 sequences, about 30% seen once. Sample: CD4+ T cells from blood, cultured in vitro. These receptors came from a human donor in good health.

The sample holds a few counts of this clonotype. The junction does not match germline at one end; this may be a read error. The rearrangement uses TRBV20-1 and TRBJ2-7, with a weak D call TRBD2 (5 bases). CDR1 and CDR2 (germline): DFQATT, SNEGSKA (reference sequence). This CDR3 has 14 amino acids. CDR3 sequence: CSARGGRGSYEQYF. The CDR3 DNA is TGCAGTGCAAGAGGTGGGAGAGGCTCCTACGAGCAGTACTTC.

The rearrangement links TRBV12-3 or TRBV12-4 to TRBJ1-2; 7 nucleotides agree with TRBD1. J was trimmed by 8 bases and V by 7 bases; bases with no gene match: 13. This CDR3 is built from 14 residues. In DNA, the CDR3 is TGTGCCAGCACCGGGGGGACAGACGCTGACGGCTACACCTTC. Its translation is CASTGGTDADGYTF.

Here the CDR3 reads CASTISPGQGYNEQFF. The CDR3 DNA is TGTGCCAGCACCATTTCTCCGGGACAGGGGTACAATGAGCAGTTCTTC. The chain is built from TRBV7-3 and TRBJ2-1; TRBD1 agrees at 10 bases. The ends lost 7 bases at V and 4 bases at J; junction bases unmatched: 10. The CDR3 contains 16 residues. Germline CDR1 is SGHTA and CDR2 is FQGTGA.

The rearrangement links TRBV21-1 to TRBJ2-5. TRBV21-1 is an annotated pseudogene. The CDR3 spans 18 residues. CDR3 protein: CASSKARLAVRVEETQYF. CDR3 nucleotide sequence: TGTGCCAGCAGCAAAGCGCGTCTCGCAGTTCGTGTCGAAGAGACCCAGTACTTC.

The CDR3 region is CSARRYGLAGEWDYEQYF. The CDR3 DNA sequence: TGCAGTGCTAGGAGGTACGGACTAGCGGGAGAGTGGGACTACGAGCAGTACTTC. The V call is TRBV20-1, the J call TRBJ2-7, with 13 bases identical to TRBD2. The V gene's germline CDR1 is DFQATT and CDR2 SNEGSKA (reference sequence). This CDR3 is 18 amino acids long. The trim removed 3 bases at V and 3 bases at J, leaving 14 bases unmatched.